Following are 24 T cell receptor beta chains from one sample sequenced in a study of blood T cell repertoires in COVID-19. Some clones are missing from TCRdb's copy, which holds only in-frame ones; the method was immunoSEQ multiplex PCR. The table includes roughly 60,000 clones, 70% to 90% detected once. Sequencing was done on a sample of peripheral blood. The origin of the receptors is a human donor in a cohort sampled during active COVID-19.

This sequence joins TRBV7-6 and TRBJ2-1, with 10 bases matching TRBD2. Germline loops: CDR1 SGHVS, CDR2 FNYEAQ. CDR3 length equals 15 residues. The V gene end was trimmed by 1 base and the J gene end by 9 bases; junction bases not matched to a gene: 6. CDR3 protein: CASSLGPAGGSEQFF. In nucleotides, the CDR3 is TGTGCCAGCAGCTTAGGTCCAGCGGGAGGGAGTGAGCAGTTCTTC.

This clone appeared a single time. In DNA, the CDR3 is TGTGCCAGCTCACCCCTTGGGGCAGGAAGGACATACAATGAGCAGTTCTTC. It specifies CASSPLGAGRTYNEQFF. This chain connects TRBV18 to TRBJ2-1; D may be TRBD1 (5 bases). Trimming took off 3 bases at V and 4 bases at J, with 19 bases between the two ends. There are 17 residues in the CDR3. Germline V lookup: CDR1 KGHSH, CDR2 LQKENI.

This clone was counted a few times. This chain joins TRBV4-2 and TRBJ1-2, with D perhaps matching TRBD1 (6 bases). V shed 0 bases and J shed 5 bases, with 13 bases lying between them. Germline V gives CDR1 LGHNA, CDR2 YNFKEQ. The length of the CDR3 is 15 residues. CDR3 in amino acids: CASSQDGTLYYGYTF. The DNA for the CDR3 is TGTGCCAGCAGCCAAGATGGGACATTATATTATGGCTACACCTTC.

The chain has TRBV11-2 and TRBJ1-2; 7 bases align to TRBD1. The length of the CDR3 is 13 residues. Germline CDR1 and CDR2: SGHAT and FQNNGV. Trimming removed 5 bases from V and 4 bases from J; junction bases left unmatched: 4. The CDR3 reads CASSLGTVYGYTF. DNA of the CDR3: TGTGCCAGCAGCCTGGGGACAGTCTATGGCTACACCTTC.

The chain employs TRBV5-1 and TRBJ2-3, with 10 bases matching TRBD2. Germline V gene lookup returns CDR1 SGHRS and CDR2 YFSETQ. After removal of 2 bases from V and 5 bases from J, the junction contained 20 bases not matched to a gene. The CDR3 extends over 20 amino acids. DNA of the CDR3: TGCGCCAGCAGCTTCTATGGTTTGGGCCAAGCGGGAGGGCCAAGAGATACGCAGTATTTT. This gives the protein CASSFYGLGQAGGPRDTQYF.

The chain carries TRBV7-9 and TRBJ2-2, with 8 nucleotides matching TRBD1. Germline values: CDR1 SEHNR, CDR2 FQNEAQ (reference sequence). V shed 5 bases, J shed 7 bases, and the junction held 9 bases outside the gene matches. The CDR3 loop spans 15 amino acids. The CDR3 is CASSPWTGHGGELFF. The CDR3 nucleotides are TGTGCCAGCAGCCCCTGGACAGGGCATGGCGGGGAGCTGTTTTTT.

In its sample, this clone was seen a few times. The CDR3: CASSLGLVVGELFF. CDR3 coding DNA: TGTGCCAGCAGCTTAGGGCTAGTCGTCGGGGAGCTGTTTTTT. The V and J genes are TRBV7-9 and TRBJ2-2; D gene unclear. This CDR3 has 14 amino acids. Trimming shortened V by 1 base and J by 7 bases, and 10 bases separated the two germline ends. CDR1 is SEHNR and CDR2 is FQNEAQ in the germline V gene (reference sequence).

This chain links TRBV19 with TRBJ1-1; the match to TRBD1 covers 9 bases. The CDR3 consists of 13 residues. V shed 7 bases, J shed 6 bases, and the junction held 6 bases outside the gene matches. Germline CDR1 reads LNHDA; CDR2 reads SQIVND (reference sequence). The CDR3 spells CASMTGGVSEAFF. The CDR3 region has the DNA TGTGCCAGTATGACAGGGGGAGTCTCTGAAGCTTTCTTT.

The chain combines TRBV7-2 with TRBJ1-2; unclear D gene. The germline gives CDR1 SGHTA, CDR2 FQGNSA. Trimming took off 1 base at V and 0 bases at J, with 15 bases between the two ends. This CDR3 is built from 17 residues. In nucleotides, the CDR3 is TGTGCCAGCAGCTTAGTGGAGGAGAGGGCCACTAACTATGGCTACACCTTC. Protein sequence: CASSLVEERATNYGYTF.

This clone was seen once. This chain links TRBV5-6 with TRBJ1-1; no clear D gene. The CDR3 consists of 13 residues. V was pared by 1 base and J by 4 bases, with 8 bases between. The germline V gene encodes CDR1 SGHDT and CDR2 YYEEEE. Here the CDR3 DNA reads TGTGCCAGCAGCTTGCGGGTGGGCACTGAAGCTTTCTTT. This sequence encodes CASSLRVGTEAFF.

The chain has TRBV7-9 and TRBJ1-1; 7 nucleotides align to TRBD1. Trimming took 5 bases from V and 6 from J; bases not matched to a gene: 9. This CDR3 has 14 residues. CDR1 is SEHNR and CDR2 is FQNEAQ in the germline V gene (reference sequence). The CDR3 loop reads CASSPRQGRAEAFF. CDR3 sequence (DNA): TGTGCCAGCAGCCCGCGACAGGGAAGGGCTGAAGCTTTCTTT.

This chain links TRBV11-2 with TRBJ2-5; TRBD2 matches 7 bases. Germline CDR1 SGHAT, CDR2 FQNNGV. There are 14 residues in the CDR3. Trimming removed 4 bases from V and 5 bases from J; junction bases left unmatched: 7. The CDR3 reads CASSSKRGWETQYF. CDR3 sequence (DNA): TGTGCCAGCAGCTCTAAGCGGGGCTGGGAGACCCAGTACTTC.

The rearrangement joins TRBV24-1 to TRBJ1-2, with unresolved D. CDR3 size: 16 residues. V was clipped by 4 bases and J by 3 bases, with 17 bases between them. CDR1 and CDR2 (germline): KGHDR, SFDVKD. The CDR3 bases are TGTGCCACCAGTGACCCTCTGTCCGAGGCCCACTATGGCTACACCTTC. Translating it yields CATSDPLSEAHYGYTF.

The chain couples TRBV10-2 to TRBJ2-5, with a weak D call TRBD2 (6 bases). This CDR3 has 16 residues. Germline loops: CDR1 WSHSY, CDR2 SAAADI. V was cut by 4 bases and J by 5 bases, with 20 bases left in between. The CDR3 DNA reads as TGCGCCAGCAGTGGGGTCCGGGAGTCATTGCAGGAGACCCAGTACTTC. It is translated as CASSGVRESLQETQYF.

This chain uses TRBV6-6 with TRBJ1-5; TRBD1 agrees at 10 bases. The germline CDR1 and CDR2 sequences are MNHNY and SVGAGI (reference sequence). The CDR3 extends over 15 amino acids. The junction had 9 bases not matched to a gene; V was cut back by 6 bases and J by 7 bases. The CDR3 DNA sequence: TGTGCCAGCAGCTGGGGACAGGGGATACCCCAGCCCCAGCATTTT. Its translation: CASSWGQGIPQPQHF.

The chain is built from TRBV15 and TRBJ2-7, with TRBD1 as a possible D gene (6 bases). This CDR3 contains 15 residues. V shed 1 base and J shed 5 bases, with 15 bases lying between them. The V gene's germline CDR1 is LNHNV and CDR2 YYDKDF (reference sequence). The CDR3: CATSRALPGVDEQYF. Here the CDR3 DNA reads TGTGCCACCAGCAGAGCCCTACCAGGGGTGGACGAGCAGTACTTC.

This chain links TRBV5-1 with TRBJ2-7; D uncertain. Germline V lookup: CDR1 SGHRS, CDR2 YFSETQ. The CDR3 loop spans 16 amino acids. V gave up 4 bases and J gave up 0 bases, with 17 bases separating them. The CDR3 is CASSPSPYLSSYEQYF. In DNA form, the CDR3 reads TGCGCCAGCAGCCCTAGTCCTTACCTAAGCTCCTACGAGCAGTACTTC.

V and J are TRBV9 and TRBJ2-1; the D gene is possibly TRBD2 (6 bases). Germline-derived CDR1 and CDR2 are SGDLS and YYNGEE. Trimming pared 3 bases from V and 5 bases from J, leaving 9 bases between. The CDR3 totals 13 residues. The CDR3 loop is CASSGGTHNEQFF. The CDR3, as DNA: TGTGCCAGCAGCGGTGGGACTCACAATGAGCAGTTCTTC.

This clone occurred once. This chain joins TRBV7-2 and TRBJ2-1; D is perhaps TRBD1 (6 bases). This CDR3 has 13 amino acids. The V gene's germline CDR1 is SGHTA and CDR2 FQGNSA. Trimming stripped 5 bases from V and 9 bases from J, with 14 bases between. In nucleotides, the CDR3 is TGTGCCAGCAGCCCCACAGGGTTGGGTGAGCAGTTCTTC. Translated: CASSPTGLGEQFF.

The CDR3 DNA follows: TGTGCCAGCAGCGTAGCCCCAGCCTACGAGCAGTACTTC. Its translation: CASSVAPAYEQYF. The rearrangement uses TRBV9 and TRBJ2-7; D is unclear. CDR3 size: 13 residues. Germline V lookup: CDR1 SGDLS, CDR2 YYNGEE. Trimming removed 0 bases at V and 2 bases at J, with 6 bases between.

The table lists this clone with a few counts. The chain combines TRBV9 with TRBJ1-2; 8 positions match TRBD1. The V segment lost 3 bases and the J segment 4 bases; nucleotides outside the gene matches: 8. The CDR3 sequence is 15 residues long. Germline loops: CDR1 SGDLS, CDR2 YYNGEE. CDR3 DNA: TGTGCCAGCAGCGGACAGACAGGGGCGGGCTATGGCTACACCTTC. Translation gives CASSGQTGAGYGYTF.

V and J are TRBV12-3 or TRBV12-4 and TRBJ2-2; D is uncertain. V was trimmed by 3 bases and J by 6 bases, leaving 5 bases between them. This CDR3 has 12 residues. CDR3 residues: CASSLGAGELFF. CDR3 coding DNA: TGTGCCAGCAGTTTGGGCGCCGGGGAGCTGTTTTTT.

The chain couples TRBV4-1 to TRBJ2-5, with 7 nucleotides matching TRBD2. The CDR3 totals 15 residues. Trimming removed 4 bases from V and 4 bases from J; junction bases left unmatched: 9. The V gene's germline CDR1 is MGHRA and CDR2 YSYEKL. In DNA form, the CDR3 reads TGCGCCAGCAGCCTTATGACTAGCCGGACAGAGACCCAGTACTTC. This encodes CASSLMTSRTETQYF.

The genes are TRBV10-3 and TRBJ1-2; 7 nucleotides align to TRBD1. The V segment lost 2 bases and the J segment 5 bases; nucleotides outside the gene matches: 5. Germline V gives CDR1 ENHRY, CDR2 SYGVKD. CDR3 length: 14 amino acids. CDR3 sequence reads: CAISEPGTAYGYTF. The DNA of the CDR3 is TGTGCCATCAGTGAGCCCGGGACAGCATATGGCTACACCTTC.